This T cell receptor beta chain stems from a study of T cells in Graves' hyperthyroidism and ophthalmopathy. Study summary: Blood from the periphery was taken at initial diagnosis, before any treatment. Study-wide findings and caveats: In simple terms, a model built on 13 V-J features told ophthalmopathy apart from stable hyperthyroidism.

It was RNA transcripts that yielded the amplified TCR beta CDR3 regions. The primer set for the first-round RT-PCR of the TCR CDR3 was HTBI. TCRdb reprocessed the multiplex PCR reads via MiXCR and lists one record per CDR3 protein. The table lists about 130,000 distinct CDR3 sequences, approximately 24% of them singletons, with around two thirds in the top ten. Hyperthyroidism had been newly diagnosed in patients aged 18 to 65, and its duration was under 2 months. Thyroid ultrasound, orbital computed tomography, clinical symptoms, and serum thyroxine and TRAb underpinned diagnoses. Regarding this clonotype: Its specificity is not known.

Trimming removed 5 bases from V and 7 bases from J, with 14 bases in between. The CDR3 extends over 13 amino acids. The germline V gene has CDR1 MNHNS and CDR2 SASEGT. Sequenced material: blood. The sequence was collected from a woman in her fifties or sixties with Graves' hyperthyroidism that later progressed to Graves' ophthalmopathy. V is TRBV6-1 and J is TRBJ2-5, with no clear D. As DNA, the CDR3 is TGTGCCAGCAGTCCGGCGGTCTTAGGGACCCAGTACTTC. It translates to CASSPAVLGTQYF.